This TCR beta chain came from a study of T cell changes during pregnancy in multiple sclerosis. The V segment lost 1 base and the J segment 7 bases; nucleotides outside the gene matches: 3. The length of the CDR3 is 15 residues. Germline V CDR1 and CDR2: SEHNR, FQNEAQ (reference sequence). Using immunoSEQ multiplex PCR, the repertoire was profiled, and TCRdb retains in-frame clones only, with some absent. The sample holds about 57,000 clones, around 92% seen once. This sequence was found in a female donor with multiple sclerosis, enrolled in a pregnancy study. This rearrangement joins TRBV7-9 to TRBJ1-6; the match to TRBD1 covers 8 bases. This sample comprised CD4+ T cells from peripheral blood mononuclear cells, obtained in the third trimester of pregnancy. As DNA, the CDR3 is TGTGCCAGCAGCTTAGGACAGGGGCGGAATTCACCCCTCCACTTT. Its protein product is CASSLGQGRNSPLHF.